The rows below give T cell receptor beta chains drawn from one sample of a study of metastatic and nonmetastatic thyroid tumors. Via MiXCR, TCRdb re-called the PCR reads. This sample carries over 35,000 clones, 17% of them seen once, and the ten largest clones take 9.9%. The sequenced material came from tumor tissue. The receptors come from a female donor with papillary thyroid cancer or a benign thyroid nodule (not recorded which). Some clones in this sample may be carry-over from other donors' samples. CDR3s include the opening cysteine and the closing phenylalanine or tryptophan. The order of the fields is J gene, D gene, V gene, clone size, CDR3 DNA, CDR3 protein. D genes are given only for firm matches. Where a row states a size, it is once, few, many or the class of an expanded clone; other rows omit it.

>TRBJ2-1|NA|TRBV7-2|many
TGTGCCAGCAGCCCAAGCCGTTTGTACAATGAGCAGTTCTTC
CASSPSRLYNEQFF
>TRBJ2-2|TRBD2|TRBV6-2/TRBV6-3|NA
TGTGCCAGCAGTTCGTCTAGCGGGGGAGGGCCCGGGGAGCTGTTTTTT
CASSSSSGGGPGELFF
>TRBJ2-5|TRBD2|TRBV12-3/TRBV12-4|many
TGTGCCAGCAGTCCCGGACTAGCGGGAGTCGGGGCCCAGTACTTC
CASSPGLAGVGAQYF
>TRBJ1-2|NA|TRBV6-1|many
TGTGCCAGCAGTGGTGTAGGGAGCTCCGGCATCTATGGCTACACCTTC
CASSGVGSSGIYGYTF
>TRBJ1-5|NA|TRBV20-1|many
TGCAGTGCTAGACCTTCCGAGGAAACAGGGTGGAATCAGCCCCAGCATTTT
CSARPSEETGWNQPQHF
>TRBJ2-2|TRBD2|TRBV5-1|many
TGCGCCAGCAGCATACTAGCGGGAGGGCCTACCGGGGAGCTGTTTTTT
CASSILAGGPTGELFF
>TRBJ2-7|NA|TRBV11-3|NA
TGTGCCAGCAGCTCGACAGGACTCTACGAGCAGTACTTC
CASSSTGLYEQYF
>TRBJ1-2|TRBD1|TRBV28|many
TGTGCCAGCAGAGCACAGGGGGCTAACTATGGCTACACCTTC
CASRAQGANYGYTF
>TRBJ1-4|TRBD1|TRBV6-1|many
TGTGCCAGCAGGGACAGGGGGCGAGAAAAACTGTTTTTT
CASRDRGREKLFF
>TRBJ1-1|NA|TRBV5-1|many
TGCGCCAGCAGGCCGACAGGAGGGACTGAAGCTTTCTTT
CASRPTGGTEAFF
>TRBJ2-5|NA|TRBV6-5|many
TGTGCCAGCAGTTACTCGGGCGTTTCAGGGGAGACCCAGTACTTC
CASSYSGVSGETQYF
>TRBJ1-1|NA|TRBV27|many
TGTGCCAGCAGTTTTCTTCCAGGGCGCGCTGAAGCTTTCTTT
CASSFLPGRAEAFF
>TRBJ1-5|NA|TRBV28|many
TGTGCCAGCCTGGTGGGCGGCAATCAGCCCCAGCATTTT
CASLVGGNQPQHF
>TRBJ2-2|NA|TRBV4-2|NA
TGTGCCAGCAGCCAGCGTGAGAACACCGGGGAGCCGTTTTTT
CASSQRENTGEPFF
>TRBJ2-3|NA|TRBV7-6|many
TGTGCCAGCAGCTTAGTGGCGAATACGCAGTATTTT
CASSLVANTQYF
>TRBJ1-5|NA|TRBV20-1|many
TGCAGTGCCCCTTCACCGTGGGTCTTGGGCAATCAGCCCCAGCATTTT
CSAPSPWVLGNQPQHF
>TRBJ1-2|TRBD1|TRBV7-2|many
TGTGCCAGCAGCTTATCGCCCCGGACAGGGAACTCCTATGGCTACACCTTC
CASSLSPRTGNSYGYTF
>TRBJ2-5|TRBD2|TRBV11-2|few
TGTGCCAGCAGCTTATTTTTCGGGTGGGAGGGCCTCAGGGAGACCCAGTACTTC
CASSLFFGWEGLRETQYF
>TRBJ1-1|NA|TRBV11-3|many
TGTGCCAGCAGCTTAGTGAGAAGCGCTGGGGCTTTCTTT
CASSLVRSAGAFF
>TRBJ1-5|NA|TRBV7-8|many
TGTGCCAGCAGCTTAGCGGCAGATCAGCCCCAGCATTTT
CASSLAADQPQHF
>TRBJ1-2|NA|TRBV28|NA
TGTGCCAGCATCCCCCTCGGCGGCAGAAACTATGGCTACACCTTC
CASIPLGGRNYGYTF
>TRBJ2-7|TRBD2|TRBV6-1|medium-sized
TGTGCCAGCAGTGAACGCGGGAGGGCCTACGAGCAGTACTTC
CASSERGRAYEQYF
>TRBJ1-5|NA|TRBV3-1|many
TGTGCCAGCAGCCTAGGTAGGGCTCCTTCGCCCCAGCATTTT
CASSLGRAPSPQHF
>TRBJ1-1|TRBD1|TRBV19|many
TGTGCCAGTAGTATGGTGACAGGGCAGACTGAAGCTTTCTTT
CASSMVTGQTEAFF
>TRBJ1-4|NA|TRBV6-2/TRBV6-3|many
TGTGCCAGCAGAATTCCCGTATGGCGGGCGAAAAATGAAAAACTGTTTTTT
CASRIPVWRAKNEKLFF
>TRBJ2-2|TRBD1|TRBV12-5|many
TGTGCTAGTGGTTTTTTCAGGACAGGGGTAAACACCGGGGAGCTGTTTTTT
CASGFFRTGVNTGELFF
>TRBJ1-4|TRBD1|TRBV27|many
TGTGCCAGCAGTTTCAGCCGGGGACAGGGGGCTTCAAAAGAAAAACTGTTTTTT
CASSFSRGQGASKEKLFF
>TRBJ1-4|TRBD1|TRBV2|medium-sized
TGTGCCAGCAGTGCCTGGACAGGGAGTAATGAAAAACTGTTTTTT
CASSAWTGSNEKLFF
>TRBJ2-2|NA|TRBV14|many
TGTGCCAGCAGCCAAGGACTCGTTCGGGGGGCCCTTAACACCGGGGAGCTGTTTTTT
CASSQGLVRGALNTGELFF